Below are 27 T cell receptor beta chains sequenced from a single sample in a study of T cells after yellow fever vaccination. Each CDR3 protein gets one entry after TCRdb re-called the 5' RACE reads with MiXCR. The sample contains fewer than 350,000 distinct CDR3 sequences, 3.6% of which appear only once. The specimen comprised PBMCs, sampled on the day of the yellow fever booster vaccination. These TCRs come from a man younger than 35 who received the YFV17D yellow fever vaccine.

The V and J genes are TRBV11-1 and TRBJ2-5; 8 nucleotides align to TRBD2. Germline-derived CDR1 and CDR2 are SGHAT and FQDESV (reference sequence). V gave up 5 bases and J gave up 1 base; unmatched junction bases: 6. The CDR3 consists of 15 residues. The DNA of the CDR3 is TGTGCCAGCAGCGCCGGGACTAGGGTCCAAGAGACCCAGTACTTC. Its protein product is CASSAGTRVQETQYF.

This clonotype was picked up a small number of times. The chain links TRBV11-2 to TRBJ2-3, with D possibly matching TRBD2 (6 bases). CDR3 size: 16 residues. In germline, CDR1 is SGHAT, CDR2 FQNNGV. The germline V and J ends were trimmed by 1 base and 4 bases, with 15 bases remaining between them. The CDR3 loop reads CASSLGDFPAPDTQYF. CDR3 DNA sequence: TGTGCCAGCAGCTTAGGGGACTTCCCGGCCCCAGATACGCAGTATTTT.

This clonotype was counted a few times. The rearrangement links TRBV18 to TRBJ2-3; D is undetermined. Germline loops: CDR1 KGHSH, CDR2 LQKENI. The CDR3 is 15 residues long. Trimming removed 1 base at V and 1 base at J, with 9 bases between. The CDR3 coding sequence is TGTGCCAGCTCACCACTGCCTTGGGGCACAGATACGCAGTATTTT. Protein: CASSPLPWGTDTQYF.

This clonotype was observed at least ten times. The rearrangement uses TRBV12-3 or TRBV12-4 and TRBJ2-1, with a tentative D call TRBD1 (5 bases). This CDR3 is built from 16 residues. Trimming took off 8 bases at V and 2 bases at J, with 19 bases between the two ends. This chain's CDR3 is CASLPTGNVAYNEQFF. The CDR3 DNA sequence: TGTGCCAGCTTACCCACAGGCAACGTGGCCTACAATGAGCAGTTCTTC.

At least ten counts were recorded for this clonotype. The chain has TRBV28 and TRBJ2-7; possible D gene TRBD1, 5 bases. The ends were cut back, 4 bases at V and 4 bases at J, with 11 bases in the middle. Germline lookup yields CDR1 MDHEN and CDR2 SYDVKM. The CDR3 consists of 13 residues. DNA for the CDR3: TGTGCCAGCAGTTCGGACAATGGATACGAGCAGTACGTC. As protein: CASSSDNGYEQYV.

This clonotype came up a few times. The chain recombines TRBV7-9 with TRBJ2-5; 7 bases are a match to TRBD2. J gave up 7 bases and V 1 base, and 3 bases lay outside the gene matches. The germline gives CDR1 SEHNR, CDR2 FQNEAQ (reference sequence). The length of the CDR3 is 13 residues. CDR3 protein: CASSLELAGTQYF. In nucleotides, the CDR3 is TGTGCCAGCAGCTTAGAATTAGCGGGGACCCAGTACTTC.

This clonotype was seen a few times. The chain uses TRBV6-5 and TRBJ1-2; possible D gene TRBD1, 6 bases. Trimming stripped 5 bases from V and 5 bases from J, with 15 bases between. Germline CDR1 MNHEY, CDR2 SVGAGI. The CDR3 contains 14 residues. The DNA of the CDR3 is TGTGCCAGCAGTCGCCAGACAGGCCCATATGGCTACACCTTC. Its translation: CASSRQTGPYGYTF.

Ten or more counts support this clonotype. The chain is built from TRBV2 and TRBJ2-5, with 16 bases lining up with TRBD2. The ends lost 6 bases at V and 7 bases at J; junction bases unmatched: 5. Looked up from germline, CDR1 is SNHLY and CDR2 is FYNNEI. The CDR3 consists of 15 residues. CDR3 coding DNA: TGTGCCAGCAGAGGGACTAGCGGGGGGGTGAGGACCCAGTACTTC. It is translated as CASRGTSGGVRTQYF. The full variable domain, completed using reference TRBV2 and TRBJ2-5, is EPEVTQTPSHQVTQMGQEVILRCVPISNHLYFYWYRQILGQKVEFLVSFYNNEISEKSEIFDDQFSVERPDGSNFTLKIRSTKLEDSAMYFCASRGTSGGVRTQYFGPGTRLLVL.

This clonotype was found a few times. The chain carries TRBV5-6 and TRBJ2-5; a possible D gene is TRBD1 (6 bases). V lost 4 bases to trimming and J lost 5 bases, with 15 bases between them. There are 14 residues in the CDR3. The germline V gene has CDR1 SGHDT and CDR2 YYEEEE. Written as DNA, the CDR3 is TGTGCCAGCAGCCAACAGGGTTATGGGGAGACCCAGTACTTC. This encodes CASSQQGYGETQYF.

The chain joins TRBV28 to TRBJ1-2; D call uncertain. The CDR3 totals 15 residues. Per germline, CDR1 MDHEN and CDR2 SYDVKM. Trimming pared 5 bases from V and 1 base from J, leaving 14 bases between. CDR3 in DNA: TGTGCCAGCAGTCCCTTGGGAGGCTTTAACTATGGCTACACCTTC. It encodes CASSPLGGFNYGYTF.

The V gene is TRBV28, the J gene TRBJ1-5; D gene ambiguous. Germline V gene lookup returns CDR1 MDHEN and CDR2 SYDVKM. V was clipped by 7 bases and J by 6 bases, with 16 bases between them. This CDR3 spans 14 amino acids. The chain's CDR3 is CASISALPVQPQHF. CDR3 in DNA: TGTGCCAGCATCTCGGCCCTCCCGGTTCAGCCCCAGCATTTT.

This clonotype occurred a few times. V and J are TRBV27 and TRBJ1-4; D ambiguous. The ends were cut back, 5 bases at V and 2 bases at J, with 9 bases in the middle. This CDR3 has 14 residues. CDR1 and CDR2 from the germline V gene are MNHEY and SMNVEV (reference sequence). CDR3: CASSNFRTNEKLFF. The CDR3 region has the DNA TGTGCCAGCAGTAATTTTAGGACTAATGAAAAACTGTTTTTT.

This clonotype was found many times. The chain is built from TRBV2 and TRBJ1-3, with unresolved D. CDR1 is SNHLY, CDR2 FYNNEI, per germline. CDR3 size: 21 residues. The V and J ends lost 5 bases and 0 bases respectively, with 29 bases between them. The CDR3 region is CASSKSRGRTSESRSGNTIYF. CDR3 DNA sequence: TGTGCCAGCAGTAAATCCCGAGGCCGAACGAGTGAGAGTCGCTCTGGAAACACCATATATTTT.

Ten or more counts support this clonotype. V is TRBV7-9 and J is TRBJ1-5; D uncertain. Germline CDR1 is SEHNR and CDR2 is FQNEAQ (reference sequence). The V gene lost 1 base and the J gene lost 7 bases, with 11 bases spanning the gap. The CDR3 is made up of 14 amino acids. The CDR3 nucleotides read TGTGCCAGCAGCTTAGACATGGGTGGCCAGCCCCAGCATTTT. Its translation is CASSLDMGGQPQHF.

The rearrangement links TRBV6-2 or TRBV6-3 to TRBJ1-6; a weak D match, TRBD1 (6 bases). The CDR3 is made up of 12 amino acids. Trimming pared 6 bases from V and 11 bases from J, leaving 11 bases between. Germline V gene lookup returns CDR1 MNHEY and CDR2 SVGEGT. CDR3 nucleotides: TGTGCCAGCAGATTCAACAGGGCACCCCTCCACTTT. Protein: CASRFNRAPLHF.

The J gene is TRBJ2-3, the V gene TRBV7-2; 7 bases map to TRBD1. V lost 5 bases, J lost 12 bases, and 8 bases stayed unmatched. The CDR3 consists of 12 residues. The germline CDR1 and CDR2 sequences are SGHTA and FQGNSA. This CDR3 reads CASSRGTAPQYF. CDR3 DNA sequence: TGTGCCAGCAGCCGAGGGACAGCCCCCCAGTATTTT.

This clonotype was seen repeatedly, ten times or more. The chain uses TRBV5-1 and TRBJ2-2, with D tentatively TRBD1 or TRBD2 (5 bases each). The CDR3 runs 16 residues. Germline CDR1 reads SGHRS; CDR2 reads YFSETQ. V gave up 4 bases and J gave up 0 bases, with 13 bases separating them. The CDR3 DNA is TGCGCCAGCAGCCTCCGTGGGACGGCGAACACCGGGGAGCTGTTTTTT. Translating gives CASSLRGTANTGELFF.

This clonotype was observed a few times. The chain joins TRBV4-1 to TRBJ2-3, with TRBD2 as a possible D gene (5 bases). The CDR3 loop spans 17 amino acids. Germline CDR1 reads MGHRA; CDR2 reads YSYEKL. V was clipped by 4 bases and J by 2 bases, with 19 bases between them. The CDR3 is CASSPMRTGFDTDTQYF. CDR3 sequence (DNA): TGCGCCAGCAGCCCTATGAGGACGGGGTTTGACACAGATACGCAGTATTTT.

This clonotype was detected a few times. This sequence joins TRBV18 and TRBJ2-7, with D perhaps matching TRBD1 or TRBD2 (5 bases each). V was trimmed by 3 bases and J by 3 bases, leaving 18 bases between them. The CDR3 is 16 residues long. From germline, CDR1 is KGHSH and CDR2 LQKENI. In DNA form, the CDR3 reads TGTGCCAGCTCACCCTACTCGGGGCAAGAAGTCTACGAGCAGTACTTC. This sequence encodes CASSPYSGQEVYEQYF.

The V gene is TRBV12-3 or TRBV12-4, the J gene TRBJ1-1, with D possibly being TRBD1 (5 bases). V was cut by 6 bases and J by 10 bases, with 12 bases left in between. The CDR3 has 11 residues. Here the CDR3 reads CASRQGSLAFF. DNA for the CDR3: TGTGCCAGCAGGCAGGGTTCTTTAGCTTTCTTT.

This chain links TRBV6-5 with TRBJ2-7, with D perhaps TRBD1 or TRBD2 (7 bases each). The germline gives CDR1 MNHEY, CDR2 SVGAGI. Trimming took 0 bases from V and 4 from J, leaving 16 bases between them. The CDR3 spans 16 residues. The CDR3 sequence is CASSYSGARGGYEQYF. The CDR3, as DNA: TGTGCCAGCAGTTACTCGGGGGCCAGGGGGGGGTACGAGCAGTACTTC.

This clonotype was counted many times. The chain uses TRBV7-2 and TRBJ2-1; D remains ambiguous. V was clipped by 6 bases and J by 8 bases, with 8 bases between them. The length of the CDR3 is 11 residues. Germline V lookup: CDR1 SGHTA, CDR2 FQGNSA. CDR3 coding DNA: TGTGCCAGCAGTTGGGTGGATGAGCAGTTCTTC. Residues: CASSWVDEQFF.

This clonotype was seen many times. Relative to the germline gene, one junction end is altered; a read error may explain this. This chain joins TRBV20-1 and TRBJ2-5, with D maybe TRBD1 (6 bases). CDR3 length: 14 amino acids. The V gene's germline CDR1 is DFQATT and CDR2 SNEGSKA (reference sequence). The CDR3 loop reads CSARGRGHRETQYF. Here the CDR3 DNA reads TGCAGTGCAAGAGGCAGGGGTCATAGGGAGACCCAGTACTTC.

This clonotype was detected ten times or more. The chain recombines TRBV5-5 with TRBJ2-1; D not resolved. The germline V gene has CDR1 SGHKS and CDR2 YYEKEE (reference sequence). Deletions cut 1 base from V and 5 bases from J, with 16 bases between. The CDR3 runs 16 residues. CDR3 sequence reads: CASSLQTSRRHNEQFF. The CDR3 DNA sequence: TGTGCCAGCAGCTTGCAGACTTCCCGGAGACACAATGAGCAGTTCTTC.

The chain links TRBV7-8 to TRBJ1-1, with D perhaps TRBD1 (5 bases). The length of the CDR3 is 15 residues. The V end was cut by 5 bases, the J end by 2 bases, with 15 bases between. Germline V lookup: CDR1 SGHVS, CDR2 FQNEAQ. This CDR3 reads CASSAIVGGNTEAFF. The CDR3 DNA is TGTGCCAGCAGCGCTATTGTGGGGGGAAACACTGAAGCTTTCTTT.

This clonotype turned up a few times. The chain links TRBV10-3 to TRBJ1-1; TRBD1 matches 9 bases. J gave up 3 bases and V 6 bases, and 5 bases lay outside the gene matches. The CDR3 is made up of 14 amino acids. Germline V CDR1 and CDR2: ENHRY, SYGVKD. The CDR3 region has the DNA TGTGCCATCAGAAGACAGGGGGACTACACTGAAGCTTTCTTT. As protein: CAIRRQGDYTEAFF.

This clonotype appeared a few times. J is TRBJ1-5 and V is TRBV19; 7 nucleotides align to TRBD1. V dropped 5 bases and J dropped 0; count of bases not matched to a gene: 13. The CDR3 is 18 amino acids. Germline assignment: CDR1 LNHDA and CDR2 SQIVND (reference sequence). The CDR3 coding sequence is TGTGCCAGTAGTCCGGGGAGGGGGCGACATTATAGCAATCAGCCCCAGCATTTT. Translation: CASSPGRGRHYSNQPQHF.